These 3 T cell receptor beta chains share one sample of origin, sequenced in a study of T cells in Graves' hyperthyroidism and ophthalmopathy. Authors of the study amplified TCR beta CDR3 regions from RNA transcripts. First-round RT-PCR of the TCR CDR3 relied on the HTBI primer set. TCRdb used MiXCR to reprocess the multiplex PCR reads, holding one entry per CDR3 protein. The sample holds around 440,000 distinct CDR3 sequences, roughly 14% seen once. Sequencing used blood. These receptors were obtained from a woman younger than 30 with Graves' hyperthyroidism.

The sample holds many counts of this clonotype. The V call is TRBV6-6, the J call TRBJ2-1, with 7 nucleotides matching TRBD2. J gave up 0 bases and V 2 bases, and 7 bases lay outside the gene matches. CDR1 is MNHNY, CDR2 SVGAGI, per germline (reference sequence). The CDR3 has 17 residues. The CDR3 bases are TGTGCCAGCAGTTACAGGTCTAGCGGTAGCTCCTACAATGAGCAGTTCTTC. Translating it yields CASSYRSSGSSYNEQFF.

The J gene is TRBJ2-7, the V gene TRBV28, with 7 nucleotides matching TRBD1. V shed 4 bases and J 0 bases; nucleotides not matched to a gene: 6. This CDR3 region has 15 residues. Germline V lookup: CDR1 MDHEN, CDR2 SYDVKM. CDR3: CASSSNRGGSYEQYF. In DNA form, the CDR3 reads TGTGCCAGCAGTTCAAACAGGGGTGGCTCCTACGAGCAGTACTTC.

V gene TRBV4-1 combines with J gene TRBJ2-1, with 7 bases fitting TRBD2. CDR3 size: 15 residues. Trimming at V came to 4 bases and at J to 2 bases, leaving 5 bases not matched to a gene. Per the germline V gene, CDR1 is MGHRA and CDR2 is YSYEKL. In DNA form, the CDR3 reads TGCGCCAGCAGCCCCATGGGGGGGGCCTACAATGAGCAGTTCTTC. Its translation is CASSPMGGAYNEQFF.